This record covers a single T cell receptor (beta chain). Its target antigen remains unknown. No base qualities exist here, and no much larger clone lies one base off it. The library was made by 5' RACE. Sequencing took place on an Illumina HiSeq 2500. A second PCR of about 6 to 11 cycles was performed with a sample-barcoded 5' primer and a J-beta primer mix. A template-switch 5' adaptor carrying 12 random nucleotides introduced a unique molecular identifier onto each TCR beta cDNA molecule. At least 2.5 million CDR3-containing paired-end reads were obtained from each sample. First-strand cDNA was synthesized from all RNA with the Mint cDNA synthesis kit, primed by a TRBC-specific oligonucleotide. After uracil-DNA glycosylase treatment, a first 18-cycle PCR used universal primers M1SS and BC2_uni_R on all cDNA. As for the original processing: For normalization, 1 million high-quality reads were randomly selected from each sample, with every read carrying a distinct molecular identifier. Instead of being binned into consensus sequences, reads that shared molecular identifiers were thrown out. MiTCR, with a Q25 quality threshold and the strictest error-elimination algorithm, was used for CDR3 identification, clonotype clustering and error correction. A nonparametric unseen species model with Euler transformation was used to estimate lower-bound total TCR beta diversity. Using fastp at Q25 and MiXCR, TCRdb reprocessed the public reads and kept productive beta chains. Under each unique CDR3 protein, matching rows form one entry showing the most common genes and DNA. V and J calls and clone size were set by TCRdb, not the authors. The sample table holds under 950,000 distinct CDR3 sequences, of which 22% were seen once. The ten largest account for around a fifth of the sample.

The donors were around 39 Caucasian individuals from Russia, aged about 6 to 100 years, who were systemically healthy. Roughly 10 milliliters of peripheral blood were collected from each donor into EDTA-treated Vacutainer tubes. Ficoll-Paque density-gradient centrifugation was used to isolate PBMCs, with at least 6.5 million per sample. Total RNA, at least 6 micrograms per sample, was extracted from PBMCs with Trizol reagent. For every donor, flow cytometry on a PBMC aliquot measured the percentage of naive CD45RAhigh/CD27high T cells. This record comes from a study of blood T cells in healthy people across ages (dated by TCRdb to between 2015 and 2017). Broadly, across the study: Template switching captured roughly one uniquely barcoded TCR beta cDNA molecule per two T cells in model experiments. The study analyzed two additional independent replicas of 1 million unique cDNA reads from the same blood draw for two donors, one aged 18 to 29 and one aged 80 or older. To avoid experimental bias, donors of different ages were spread randomly across the sequencing lanes. Age-related changes in TCR beta repertoire diversity were measured in the study by deep sequencing normalized with unique cDNA molecular identifiers. The donors were divided into four age groups: young (average roughly 17 years), middle-aged (under 40), aged (approximately 64) and long-lived (roughly 88).

CDR1 and CDR2 are drawn from the germline V gene (reference sequence): SEHNR, FQNEAQ. Trimming at the junction amounts to 10 bases on V and 0 bases on J, and the germline ends lie 16 bases apart. The CDR3 sequence holds 15 residues, the cysteine and phenylalanine included. The entry retains the CDR3 DNA only, 45 bases that are in frame from base 1. Paper-wide results and their limitations: Conclusive comparison of naive and antigen-experienced compartments was prevented by the profiling of bulk unsorted PBMCs. A strong correlation was found between observed TCR beta diversity and the percentage of naive T cells measured by flow cytometry. Observed TCR beta diversity per million T cells fell roughly linearly with age, and a significant reduction was already apparent by age roughly 40. Total diversity estimates from one million sequenced T cells were considered lower bounds and underestimates. The long-lived group showed more naive CD4+ T cells, fewer expanded clones and increased TCR diversity than the aged group, suggesting age selection. Donor CMV infection status was unknown, potentially confounding age-related changes in expanded clonotypes.

This receptor was obtained from a man aged 65-85 years in good health. Input material: blood. Recombination linked TRBV7-9 to TRBJ1-3, with no confidently assigned D gene. The CDR3 in this case is CAIPSRPYSGNTIYF. The DNA sequence is given as TGTGCCATCCCAAGCAGACCGTACTCTGGAAACACCATATATTTT.